This T cell receptor beta chain was documented in a study of T cell responses to AZD1222 COVID-19 vaccine. The CDR3 is 14 residues long. Germline-derived CDR1 and CDR2 are LNHDA and SQIVND (reference sequence). V dropped 7 bases and J dropped 9 bases, with 19 bases sitting between them. Study-wide results and caveats: Regions 160-218 and 743-854 dominated among vaccine-associated CD4 TCRs spanning spike. Donors were mostly white British, more females; clonal diversity possibly underestimated.

Repertoires were generated with immunoSEQ multiplex PCR, while TCRdb's copy carries only in-frame clones and drops some. This table holds roughly 120,000 clones, around 90% found once. As for this clone: Antigen specificity is unknown.

The clonotype comes from an adult in good health. The sample here was peripheral blood, taken on day 0 of AZD1222 vaccination. The rearrangement joins TRBV19 to TRBJ1-5; perhaps TRBD1 as D (5 bases). The CDR3 reads CASNPRGRFLPQHF. The CDR3 nucleotides read TGTGCCAGTAACCCCCGGGGCCGCTTTTTGCCCCAGCATTTT.